The source of this T cell receptor (beta chain) is a study of blood T cell repertoires in COVID-19. The germline gives CDR1 LGHNA, CDR2 YSLEER. The CDR3 covers 15 residues. The V gene lost 0 bases and the J gene lost 3 bases, with 12 bases spanning the gap. Only in-frame clones appear in the TCRdb table, and some are missing; sequencing was by immunoSEQ multiplex PCR. There are around 270,000 clones in the sample; over 75% occur only once, and approximately 0.94% lies in the top ten. The sample was peripheral blood. The chain links TRBV4-3 to TRBJ2-7; tentative D call: TRBD1 (6 bases). The source is a human donor with COVID-19, enrolled during active disease. The donor label of this sample is uncertain. The CDR3 sequence: CASSQEGGWGYEQYF. In nucleotides, the CDR3 is TGCGCCAGCAGCCAAGAAGGGGGATGGGGCTACGAGCAGTACTTC.